Below, 2 T cell receptor beta chains from the same sample are listed, as sequenced in a study of spatial heterogeneity in lung cancer. Time point described: sample taken at primary tumor resection. Using its own MiXCR run on the 5' RACE reads, TCRdb lists one record per CDR3 protein. Among fewer than 18,000 distinct CDR3 sequences listed, 3.6% were seen once. The source was normal lung tissue next to the tumor, collected at surgery. The receptors were gathered from a male donor with early-stage non-small cell lung cancer.

This clonotype was seen repeatedly, ten times or more. Being off target in a library aimed at alpha chains, this beta chain has a size of little meaning. J is TRBJ1-1 and V is TRBV7-8; 8 bases agree with TRBD1. V was pared by 2 bases and J by 10 bases, with 6 bases of the junction left unmatched. Germline lookup yields CDR1 SGHVS and CDR2 FQNEAQ. The CDR3 consists of 13 residues. The CDR3 region has the DNA TGTGCCAGCAGCTTATGGACAGGGATAGTAGCTTTCTTT. Translation gives CASSLWTGIVAFF.

At least ten counts were recorded for this clonotype. A library made for alpha chains picked up this beta chain off target, so its size means little. V and J are TRBV6-5 and TRBJ2-2; D ambiguous. V dropped 7 bases and J dropped 8 bases, with 14 bases sitting between them. CDR1 and CDR2 (germline): MNHEY, SVGAGI. This CDR3 spans 13 amino acids. CDR3 in DNA: TGTGCCAGCACCCCCGTAGGGCCAGGGGAGCTGTTTTTT. Amino acids: CASTPVGPGELFF.